The present T cell receptor beta chain was sequenced within a study of blood T cells in healthy people across ages. Findings of the study overall: Comparison with aged donors showed that long-lived donors had more naive CD4+ cells and higher diversity. The diversity estimates, figures obtained from one million T cells, were considered underestimates.

Primed by a sample-barcoded 5' primer and a J-beta primer mix, a second PCR proceeded for 7 to 11 cycles. MiXCR, applied by TCRdb to the 5' RACE reads, yields one record per CDR3 protein. The table has hundreds of thousands of distinct CDR3 sequences, 49% seen once. Germline CDR1 is MNHEY and CDR2 is SVGEGT. There are 14 residues in the CDR3. With V trimmed by 10 bases and J by 0 bases, 5 bases remained unmatched. Comments on this clonotype: Its antigen is not known.

This sequence originates from a woman in her fifties or sixties in good health. V gene TRBV6-2 or TRBV6-3 combines with J gene TRBJ2-1; TRBD2 agrees at 8 bases. The sample comprised blood. This CDR3 is CAIQSGSSYNEQFF. For the CDR3, the DNA is TGTGCCATTCAAAGCGGGAGCTCCTACAATGAGCAGTTCTTC.